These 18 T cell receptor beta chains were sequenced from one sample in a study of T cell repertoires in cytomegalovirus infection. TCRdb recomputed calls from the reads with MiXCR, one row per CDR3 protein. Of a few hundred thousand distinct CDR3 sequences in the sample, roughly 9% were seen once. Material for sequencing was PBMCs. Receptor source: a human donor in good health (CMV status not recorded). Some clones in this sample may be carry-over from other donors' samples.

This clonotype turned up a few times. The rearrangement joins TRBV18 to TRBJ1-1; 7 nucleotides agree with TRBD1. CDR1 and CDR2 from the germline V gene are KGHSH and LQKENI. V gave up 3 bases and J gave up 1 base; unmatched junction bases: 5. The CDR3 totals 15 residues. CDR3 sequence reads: CASSPFHRGNTEAFF. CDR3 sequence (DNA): TGTGCCAGCTCACCCTTTCACAGGGGGAACACTGAAGCTTTCTTT. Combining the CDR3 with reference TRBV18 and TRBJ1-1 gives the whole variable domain NAGVMQNPRHLVRRRGQEARLRCSPMKGHSHVYWYRQLPEEGLKFMVYLQKENIIDESGMPKERFSAEFPKEGPSILRIQQVVRGDSAAYFCASSPFHRGNTEAFFGQGTRLTVV.

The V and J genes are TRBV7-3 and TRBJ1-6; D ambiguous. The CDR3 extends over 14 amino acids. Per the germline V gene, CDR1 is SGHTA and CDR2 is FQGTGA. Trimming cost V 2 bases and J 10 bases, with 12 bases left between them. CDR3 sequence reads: CASSLGILSSPLHF. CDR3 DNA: TGTGCCAGCAGCTTAGGGATTTTAAGCTCACCCCTCCACTTT. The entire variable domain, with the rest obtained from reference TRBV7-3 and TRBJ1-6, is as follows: GAGVSQTPSNKVTEKGKYVELRCDPISGHTALYWYRQSLGQGPEFLIYFQGTGAADDSGLPNDRFFAVRPEGSVSTLKIQRTERGDSAVYLCASSLGILSSPLHFGNGTRLTVT.

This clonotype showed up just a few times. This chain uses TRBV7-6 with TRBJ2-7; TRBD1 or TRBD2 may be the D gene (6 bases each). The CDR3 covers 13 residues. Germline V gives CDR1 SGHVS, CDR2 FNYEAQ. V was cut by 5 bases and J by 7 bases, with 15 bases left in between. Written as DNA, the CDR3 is TGTGCCAGCAGCCTTTATTTAGGGGGGGAGCAGTACTTC. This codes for CASSLYLGGEQYF.

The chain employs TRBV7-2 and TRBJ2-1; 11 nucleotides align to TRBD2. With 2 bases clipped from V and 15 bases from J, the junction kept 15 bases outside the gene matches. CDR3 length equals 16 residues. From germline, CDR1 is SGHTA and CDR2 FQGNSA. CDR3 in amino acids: CASSLRGWGSGRALFF. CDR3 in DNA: TGTGCCAGCAGCTTAAGGGGATGGGGTAGCGGGAGGGCGTTGTTCTTC.

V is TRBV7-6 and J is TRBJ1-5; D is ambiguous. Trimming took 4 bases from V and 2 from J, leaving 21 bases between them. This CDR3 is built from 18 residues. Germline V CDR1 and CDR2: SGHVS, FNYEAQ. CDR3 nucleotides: TGTGCCAGCAGCTCTAACCCTTTTCCCGCGAGAGGCAATCAGCCCCAGCATTTT. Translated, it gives CASSSNPFPARGNQPQHF.

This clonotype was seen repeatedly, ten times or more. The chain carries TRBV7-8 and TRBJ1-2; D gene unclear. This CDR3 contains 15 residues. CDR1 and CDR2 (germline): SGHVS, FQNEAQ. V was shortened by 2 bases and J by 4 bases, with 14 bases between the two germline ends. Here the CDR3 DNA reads TGTGCCAGCAGCTTAAGTTCCGCGGGGAGCTATGGCTACACCTTC. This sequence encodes CASSLSSAGSYGYTF.

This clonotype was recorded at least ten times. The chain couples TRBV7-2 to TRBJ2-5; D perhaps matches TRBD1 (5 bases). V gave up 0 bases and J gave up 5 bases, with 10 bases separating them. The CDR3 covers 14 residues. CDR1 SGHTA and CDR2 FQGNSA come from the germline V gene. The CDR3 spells CASSLAVRDETQYF. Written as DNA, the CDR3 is TGTGCCAGCAGCTTAGCGGTCAGGGATGAGACCCAGTACTTC.

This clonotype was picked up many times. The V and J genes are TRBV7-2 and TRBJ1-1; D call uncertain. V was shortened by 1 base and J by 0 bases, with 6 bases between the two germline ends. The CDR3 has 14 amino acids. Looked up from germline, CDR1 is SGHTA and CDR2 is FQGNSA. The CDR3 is CASSLVPMNTEAFF. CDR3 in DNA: TGTGCCAGCAGCTTAGTACCGATGAACACTGAAGCTTTCTTT.

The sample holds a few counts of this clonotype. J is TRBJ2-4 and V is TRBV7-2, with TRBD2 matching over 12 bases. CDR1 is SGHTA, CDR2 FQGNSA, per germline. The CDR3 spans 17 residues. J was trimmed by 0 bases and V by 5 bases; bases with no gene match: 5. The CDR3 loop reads CASSPSSGGGAKNIQYF. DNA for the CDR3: TGTGCCAGCAGCCCCTCTAGCGGGGGGGGAGCCAAAAACATTCAGTACTTC.

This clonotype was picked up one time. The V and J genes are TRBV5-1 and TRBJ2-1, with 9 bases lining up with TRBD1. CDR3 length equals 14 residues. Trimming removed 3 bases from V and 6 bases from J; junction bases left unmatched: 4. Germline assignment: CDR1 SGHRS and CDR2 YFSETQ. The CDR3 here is CASSSGTGSNEQFF. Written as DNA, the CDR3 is TGCGCCAGCAGCTCCGGGACAGGGTCCAATGAGCAGTTCTTC.

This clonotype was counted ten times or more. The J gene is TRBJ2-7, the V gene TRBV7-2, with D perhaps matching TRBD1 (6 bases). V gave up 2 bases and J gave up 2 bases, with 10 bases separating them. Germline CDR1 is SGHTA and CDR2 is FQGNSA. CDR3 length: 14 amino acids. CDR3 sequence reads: CASSLTGIAYEQYF. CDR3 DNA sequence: TGTGCCAGCAGCTTAACAGGGATAGCCTACGAGCAGTACTTC.

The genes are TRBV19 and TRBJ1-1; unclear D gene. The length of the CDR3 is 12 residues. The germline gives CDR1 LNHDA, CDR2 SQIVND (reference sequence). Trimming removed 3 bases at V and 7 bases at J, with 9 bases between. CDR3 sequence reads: CASSMVGREAFF. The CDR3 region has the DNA TGTGCCAGTAGTATGGTCGGTCGTGAAGCTTTCTTT.

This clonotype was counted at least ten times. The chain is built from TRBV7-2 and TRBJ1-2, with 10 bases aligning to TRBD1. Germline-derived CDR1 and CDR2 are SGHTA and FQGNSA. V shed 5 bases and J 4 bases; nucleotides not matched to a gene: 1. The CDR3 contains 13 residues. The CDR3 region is CASSGDRGYGYTF. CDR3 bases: TGTGCCAGCAGCGGGGACAGGGGCTATGGCTACACCTTC.

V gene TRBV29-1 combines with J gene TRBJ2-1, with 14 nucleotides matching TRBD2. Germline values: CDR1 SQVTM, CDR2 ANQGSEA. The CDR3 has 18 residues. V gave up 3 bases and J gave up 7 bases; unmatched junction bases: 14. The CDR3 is CSVDNPGLAGVHPNEQFF. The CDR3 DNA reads TGCAGCGTTGATAACCCGGGACTAGCGGGGGTCCATCCAAATGAGCAGTTCTTC.

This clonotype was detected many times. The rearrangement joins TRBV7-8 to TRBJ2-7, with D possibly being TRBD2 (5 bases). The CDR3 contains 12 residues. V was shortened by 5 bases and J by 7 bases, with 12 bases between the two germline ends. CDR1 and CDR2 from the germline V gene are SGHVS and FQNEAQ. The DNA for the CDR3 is TGTGCCAGCAGCCCCGGTCGGGGAGAGCAGTACTTC. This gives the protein CASSPGRGEQYF.

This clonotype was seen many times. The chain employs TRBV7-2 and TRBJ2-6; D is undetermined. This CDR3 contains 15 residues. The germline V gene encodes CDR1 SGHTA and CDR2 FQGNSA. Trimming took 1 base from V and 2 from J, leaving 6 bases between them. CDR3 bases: TGTGCCAGCAGCTTAGATACAGCTGGGGCCAACGTCCTGACTTTC. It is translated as CASSLDTAGANVLTF.

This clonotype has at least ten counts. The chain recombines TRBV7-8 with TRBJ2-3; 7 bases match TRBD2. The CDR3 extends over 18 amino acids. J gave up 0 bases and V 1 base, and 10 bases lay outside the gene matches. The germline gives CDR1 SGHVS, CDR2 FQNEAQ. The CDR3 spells CASSLGTRDTSSTDTQYF. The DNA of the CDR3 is TGTGCCAGCAGCTTAGGGACTAGGGATACCTCTAGCACAGATACGCAGTATTTT.

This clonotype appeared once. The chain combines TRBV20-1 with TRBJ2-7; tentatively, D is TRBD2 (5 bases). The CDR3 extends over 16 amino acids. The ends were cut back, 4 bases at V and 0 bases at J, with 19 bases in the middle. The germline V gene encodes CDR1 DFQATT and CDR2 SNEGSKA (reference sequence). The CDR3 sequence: CSANSLNLALSYEQYF. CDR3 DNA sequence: TGCAGTGCTAACTCTCTAAATCTAGCTCTCTCCTACGAGCAGTACTTC.